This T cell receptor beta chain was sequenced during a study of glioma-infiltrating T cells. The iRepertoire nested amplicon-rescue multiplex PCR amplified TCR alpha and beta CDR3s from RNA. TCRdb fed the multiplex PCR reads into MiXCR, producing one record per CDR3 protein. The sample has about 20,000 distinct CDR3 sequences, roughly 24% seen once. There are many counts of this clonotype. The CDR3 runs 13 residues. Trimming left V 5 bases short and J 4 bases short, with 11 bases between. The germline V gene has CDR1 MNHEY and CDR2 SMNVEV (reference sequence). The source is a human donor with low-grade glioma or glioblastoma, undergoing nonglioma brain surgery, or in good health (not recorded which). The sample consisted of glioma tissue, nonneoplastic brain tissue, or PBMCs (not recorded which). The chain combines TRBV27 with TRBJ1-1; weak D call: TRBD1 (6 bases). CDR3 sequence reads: CASSPRGATEAFF. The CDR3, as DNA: TGTGCCAGCAGTCCCAGGGGAGCCACTGAAGCTTTCTTT.